This T cell receptor beta chain was observed in a study of blood T cell repertoires in COVID-19. Study as a whole: Whether acute or convalescent, the COVID-19 samples came from the United States, Italy and Spain. From T cells, B-cell-depleted T cells, or PBMCs came the material, which was cDNA or gDNA.

Germline V gene data show CDR1 as MNHNY and CDR2 as SVGAGI (reference sequence). CDR3 length: 15 amino acids. J gave up 8 bases and V 0 bases, and 4 bases lay outside the gene matches. Sequenced by immunoSEQ multiplex PCR; TCRdb stores in-frame clones only, minus some. This table has 270,000 or so clones, around nine tenths appearing once. This TCR came from a man aged 40-49 years with active or convalescent COVID-19. The sequenced sample consisted of peripheral blood. J is TRBJ1-3 and V is TRBV6-6; the match to TRBD1 covers 10 bases. In DNA, the CDR3 is TGTGCCAGCAGTTACTCGACAGGGGGCGTAGACACCATATATTTT. This encodes CASSYSTGGVDTIYF.